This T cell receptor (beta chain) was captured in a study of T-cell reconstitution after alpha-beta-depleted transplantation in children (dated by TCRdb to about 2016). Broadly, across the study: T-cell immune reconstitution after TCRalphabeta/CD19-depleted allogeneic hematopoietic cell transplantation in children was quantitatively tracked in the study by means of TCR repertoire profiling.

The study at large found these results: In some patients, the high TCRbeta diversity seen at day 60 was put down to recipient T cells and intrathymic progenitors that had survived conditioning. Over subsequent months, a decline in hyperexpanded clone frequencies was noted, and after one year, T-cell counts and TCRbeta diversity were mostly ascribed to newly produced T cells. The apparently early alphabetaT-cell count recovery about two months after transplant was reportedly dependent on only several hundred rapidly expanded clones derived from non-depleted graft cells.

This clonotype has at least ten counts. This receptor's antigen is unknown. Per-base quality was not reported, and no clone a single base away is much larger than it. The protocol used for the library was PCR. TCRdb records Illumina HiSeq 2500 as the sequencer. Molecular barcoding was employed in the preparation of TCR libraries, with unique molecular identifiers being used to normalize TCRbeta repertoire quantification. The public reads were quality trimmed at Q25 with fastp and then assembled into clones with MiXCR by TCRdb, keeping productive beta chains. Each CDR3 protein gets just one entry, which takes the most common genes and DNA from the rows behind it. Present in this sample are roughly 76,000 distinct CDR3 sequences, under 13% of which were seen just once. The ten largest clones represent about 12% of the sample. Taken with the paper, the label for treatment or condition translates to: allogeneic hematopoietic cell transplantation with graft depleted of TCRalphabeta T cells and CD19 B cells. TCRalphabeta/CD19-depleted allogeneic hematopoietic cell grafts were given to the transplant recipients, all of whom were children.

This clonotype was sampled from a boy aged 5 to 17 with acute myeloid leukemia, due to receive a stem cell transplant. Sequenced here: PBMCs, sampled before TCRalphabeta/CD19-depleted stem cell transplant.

The CDR3 corresponds to CASSDGTGGYQPQHF. The nucleotides read TGTGCCAGCAGTGACGGGACAGGGGGCTATCAGCCCCAGCATTTT. The receptor chain draws on TRBV6-1 and TRBJ1-5; 12 nucleotides in the junction match TRBD1. V has 3 bases trimmed and J has 5 bases trimmed; junction bases matching no gene number 2. The CDR3 spans 15 residues, from the cysteine through the phenylalanine. CDR3 DNA only is kept here, 45 bases in frame from base 1. As encoded in the germline V gene, CDR1 is MNHNS while CDR2 is SASEGT.